This T cell receptor beta chain stems from a study of yellow fever vaccine responses in identical twins. Findings and caveats of the study: Reports say the vaccine T cell response in twins looked partly convergent and partly personalized.

TCRdb re-analysed the RT-PCR reads in MiXCR, keeping a single row per CDR3 protein. The profile shows roughly 1,000 distinct CDR3 sequences, about three quarters of them singletons. As for this clonotype: The antigen is undetermined.

The ends were cut back, 7 bases at V and 0 bases at J, with 10 bases in the middle. CDR1 and CDR2 from the germline V gene are MDHEN and SYDVKM. The CDR3 runs to 14 residues. This specimen was T cells from blood (PBMCs), unsorted or a sorted subset (not recorded which), taken before or after yellow fever vaccination (not recorded which). The V call is TRBV28, the J call TRBJ2-4; either TRBD1 or TRBD2 may supply D (5 bases each). This sequence was found in a female donor who received the yellow fever vaccine. Written as DNA, the CDR3 is TGTGCCAGCAATGGGGGATTAGCCAAAAACATTCAGTACTTC. This gives the protein CASNGGLAKNIQYF.